Below, 21 T cell receptor beta chains from the same sample are listed, as sequenced in a study of blood T cells in healthy people across ages. The second PCR ran about 7 to 12 cycles with a sample-barcoded 5' primer and J-beta primers. MiXCR, applied by TCRdb to the 5' RACE reads, yields one record per CDR3 protein. The data show around 650,000 distinct CDR3 sequences, about 32% seen once. Input material: blood. The origin of the receptors is a woman of 80 years or more in good health.

In its sample, this clonotype was seen many times. The genes are TRBV7-6 and TRBJ1-3, with TRBD1 as a possible D gene (5 bases). Germline CDR1 reads SGHVS; CDR2 reads FNYEAQ. The V gene lost 2 bases and the J gene lost 0 bases, with 11 bases spanning the gap. This CDR3 is 16 amino acids long. The chain's CDR3 is CASSLRGTTSGNTIYF. In DNA form, the CDR3 reads TGTGCCAGCAGCTTACGGGGCACAACCTCTGGAAACACCATATATTTT.

The table lists this clonotype with many counts. The chain employs TRBV30 and TRBJ2-3, with 15 positions matching TRBD2. The CDR3 extends over 21 amino acids. V trimming: 1 base; J trimming: 6 bases; junction bases outside the gene matches: 20. CDR1 is GTSNPN and CDR2 is SVGIG in the germline V gene (reference sequence). The DNA of the CDR3 is TGTGCCTGGAGTGCCTCGGGACTAGCGGGGGGTTCTTTAAACACCTGGGATACGCAGTATTTT. It codes for CAWSASGLAGGSLNTWDTQYF.

This clonotype was seen a few times. The V gene is TRBV29-1, the J gene TRBJ2-7, with 8 bases matching TRBD2. Germline V gives CDR1 SQVTM, CDR2 ANQGSEA. J was trimmed by 2 bases and V by 6 bases; bases with no gene match: 6. The CDR3 is 13 amino acids. The CDR3 sequence is CSVPGSGTYEQYF. The DNA for the CDR3 is TGCAGCGTCCCAGGTAGCGGGACCTACGAGCAGTACTTC.

This clonotype was detected once. A junction boundary mismatches the germline segment, possibly from a read error. The chain combines TRBV20-1 with TRBJ2-7; 8 bases align to TRBD2. CDR1 is DFQATT and CDR2 is SNEGSKA in the germline V gene (reference sequence). The CDR3 is 14 amino acids. The CDR3 region is CSAGRGDFSYGQYF. CDR3 nucleotides: TGCAGTGCGGGGCGGGGGGACTTCTCCTACGGGCAGTACTTC.

In this sample, this clonotype turned up many times. The genes are TRBV6-2 or TRBV6-3 and TRBJ2-5; 7 nucleotides match TRBD1. The CDR3 consists of 15 residues. Germline CDR1 MNHEY, CDR2 SVGEGT. The trim removed 6 bases at V and 2 bases at J, leaving 9 bases unmatched. CDR3 sequence reads: CASSRTGQRQETQYF. In nucleotides, the CDR3 is TGTGCCAGCAGCCGAACGGGACAGAGACAAGAGACCCAGTACTTC.

This clonotype showed up just a few times. This could be a read error, since a much larger clone is one nucleotide away. The CDR3 DNA is TGTGCCAGCAGGGGGACAGGGAGGCAGCCCCAGCATTTT. Its translation: CASRGTGRQPQHF. The chain has TRBV12-3 or TRBV12-4 and TRBJ1-5; 9 bases match TRBD1. This CDR3 has 13 residues. V was pared by 6 bases and J by 7 bases, with 4 bases of the junction left unmatched.

This clonotype was counted at least ten times. The gene calls are TRBV5-1 and TRBJ2-5, with 8 bases that match TRBD2. V was pared by 3 bases and J by 1 base, with 8 bases of the junction left unmatched. In germline, CDR1 is SGHRS, CDR2 YFSETQ. The CDR3 is made up of 16 amino acids. The CDR3 spells CASSSGGAPGQETQYF. DNA for the CDR3: TGCGCCAGCAGCTCCGGGGGGGCGCCAGGCCAAGAGACCCAGTACTTC.

The chain combines TRBV7-3 with TRBJ2-1; 11 bases agree with TRBD2. The CDR3 loop spans 16 amino acids. The ends lost 6 bases at V and 7 bases at J; junction bases unmatched: 11. The germline V gene has CDR1 SGHTA and CDR2 FQGTGA. The CDR3 DNA reads TGTGCCAGCAGTTTGACTAGCGGGAAAACAGGGAATGAGCAGTTCTTC. Translating it yields CASSLTSGKTGNEQFF. Complete variable domain (other parts from reference TRBV7-3 and TRBJ2-1): GAGVSQTPSNKVTEKGKYVELRCDPISGHTALYWYRQSLGQGPEFLIYFQGTGAADDSGLPNDRFFAVRPEGSVSTLKIQRTERGDSAVYLCASSLTSGKTGNEQFFGPGTRLTVL.

A few counts support this clonotype. This chain connects TRBV20-1 to TRBJ2-2; 10 bases fit TRBD1. CDR1 is DFQATT and CDR2 is SNEGSKA in the germline V gene (reference sequence). This CDR3 spans 14 amino acids. Losses at the gene ends were 5 bases for V and 4 bases for J; bases not matched to a gene: 4. This CDR3 reads CSASGTGVTGELFF. CDR3 in DNA: TGCAGTGCTTCTGGGACAGGGGTCACCGGGGAGCTGTTTTTT.

On this clonotype: A clone one base away is much larger, so this may be a read error. This chain links TRBV29-1 with TRBJ1-4, with D possibly TRBD1 on 5 matching bases. In germline, CDR1 is SQVTM, CDR2 ANQGSEA. The CDR3 spans 11 residues. V was clipped by 6 bases and J by 16 bases, with 18 bases between them. CDR3 nucleotides: TGCAGCGTGCTCGACCAGGGAGAACGGTTTTTT. Translation gives CSVLDQGERFF.

V and J are TRBV30 and TRBJ1-5; 9 nucleotides match TRBD1. The CDR3 loop spans 16 amino acids. V trimming: 0 bases; J trimming: 3 bases; junction bases outside the gene matches: 6. Germline V gene data show CDR1 as GTSNPN and CDR2 as SVGIG (reference sequence). CDR3 region: CAWSVPGQGSNQPQHF. CDR3 bases: TGTGCCTGGAGTGTTCCGGGACAGGGATCCAATCAGCCCCAGCATTTT.

There are a few counts of this clonotype. This chain uses TRBV11-2 with TRBJ1-6; possible D gene TRBD1, 6 bases. Germline-derived CDR1 and CDR2 are SGHAT and FQNNGV. The CDR3 loop spans 19 amino acids. Trimming took off 0 bases at V and 4 bases at J, with 19 bases between the two ends. This CDR3 reads CASSLDLGTTLFYNSPLHF. The CDR3 bases are TGTGCCAGCAGCTTAGATCTCGGGACAACCCTTTTTTATAATTCACCCCTCCACTTT.

This clonotype showed up many times. This sequence joins TRBV29-1 and TRBJ1-1; D may be TRBD1 (5 bases). Germline lookup yields CDR1 SQVTM and CDR2 ANQGSEA. The V end lost 4 bases, the J end lost 7 bases, and 16 bases lay between the germline ends. The CDR3 sequence is 13 residues long. The CDR3 DNA reads as TGCAGCGTTGTAAAGGGGATTTCGGATGAAGCTTTCTTT. Translated: CSVVKGISDEAFF.

This clonotype was counted between two and nine times. The chain uses TRBV18 and TRBJ2-1, with unresolved D. Per the germline V gene, CDR1 is KGHSH and CDR2 is LQKENI. The CDR3 covers 14 residues. V lost 0 bases and J 5 bases, leaving 8 bases between the germline ends. The CDR3: CASSPPLGDNEQFF. The CDR3, as DNA: TGTGCCAGCTCACCACCGCTTGGGGACAATGAGCAGTTCTTC.

As for this clonotype: A read error may explain this, as a much larger clone is one base away. V usage is TRBV5-5 and J usage is TRBJ1-1; D possibly corresponds to TRBD1 (5 bases). CDR3 size: 16 residues. Germline CDR1 SGHKS, CDR2 YYEKEE (reference sequence). CDR3 sequence: CASGLAHRQQNTEAFF. For the CDR3, the DNA is TGTGCCAGCGGCTTGGCCCACAGGCAGCAGAACACTGAAGCTTTCTTT.

The chain couples TRBV29-1 to TRBJ1-2; D is possibly TRBD1 (6 bases). The germline V gene encodes CDR1 SQVTM and CDR2 ANQGSEA. With 7 bases removed from V and 8 bases from J, the gap between germline ends came to 17 bases. The CDR3 covers 12 residues. CDR3 coding DNA: TGCAGCGCACCTACAGGGATGAACGGCTACACCTTC. Its translation: CSAPTGMNGYTF.

A word on this clonotype: A clone one base away is much larger, so this may be a read error. This chain joins TRBV20-1 and TRBJ1-1; 9 bases fit TRBD1. The CDR3 has 17 amino acids. Germline loops: CDR1 DFQATT, CDR2 SNEGSKA (reference sequence). Here the CDR3 DNA reads TGCGGTGCTAGCGTACAGGGGGCGCGTGGGATGAACACTGAAGCTTTCTTT. Translation: CGASVQGARGMNTEAFF.

The table lists this clonotype with many counts. The V call is TRBV7-2, the J call TRBJ2-1; D perhaps matches TRBD2 (6 bases). Germline CDR1 reads SGHTA; CDR2 reads FQGNSA. The CDR3 runs 17 residues. Trimming stripped 2 bases from V and 4 bases from J, with 18 bases between. The CDR3 DNA reads TGTGCCAGCAGCTTAAGTAAAGGCGGGGCTGTATACAATGAGCAGTTCTTC. Encoded protein: CASSLSKGGAVYNEQFF.

This clonotype was recorded many times. The chain has TRBV20-1 and TRBJ2-3; no reliable D call. This CDR3 spans 13 amino acids. Germline CDR1 DFQATT, CDR2 SNEGSKA (reference sequence). Trimming took off 1 base at V and 5 bases at J, with 10 bases between the two ends. CDR3 protein: CSARVGGVDTQYF. CDR3 in DNA: TGCAGTGCTAGAGTTGGTGGTGTAGATACGCAGTATTTT.

The V call is TRBV5-5, the J call TRBJ1-2; 8 bases agree with TRBD1. Trimming cost V 7 bases and J 3 bases; bases outside gene matches: 5. CDR3 length: 13 residues. Germline CDR1 and CDR2: SGHKS and YYEKEE (reference sequence). The CDR3 region is CASSGRGHYGYTF. Written as DNA, the CDR3 is TGTGCCAGCTCAGGCAGGGGGCACTATGGCTACACCTTC. The whole variable domain, remainder taken from reference TRBV5-5 and TRBJ1-2, is DAGVTQSPTHLIKTRGQQVTLRCSPISGHKSVSWYQQVLGQGPQFIFQYYEKEERGRGNFPDRFSARQFPNYSSELNVNALLLGDSALYLCASSGRGHYGYTFGSGTRLTVV.

This clonotype was detected ten times or more. This sequence joins TRBV20-1 and TRBJ1-2, with D possibly TRBD1 on 5 matching bases. Between the trimmed V and J ends, which lost 6 bases and 4 bases, there was a span of 15 bases. CDR1 is DFQATT, CDR2 SNEGSKA, per germline (reference sequence). The CDR3 spans 13 residues. Written as DNA, the CDR3 is TGCAGTGCAGGGGACCGGGACGCCTATGGCTACACCTTC. Encoded protein: CSAGDRDAYGYTF.